These T cell receptor beta chains were read from a single sample in a study of cytomegalovirus exposure and HLA in healthy donors. Clones were read by immunoSEQ multiplex PCR, and TCRdb kept only the in-frame ones, dropping some. The profile shows a few hundred thousand clones, roughly 90% of them singletons. Sequencing used PBMCs. The receptors here all came from a woman aged 18-29 years in good health and CMV-seronegative. Both conserved end residues are part of each CDR3. Fields, in order: D gene, J gene, V gene, clone size, CDR3 length, CDR3 protein, CDR3 DNA. The D gene is left open where the match is weak. For some rows the clone size is stated as once, few or many, or as a class when expanded; others skip it.

d_gene: -
j_gene: TRBJ2-6
v_gene: TRBV19
abundance: once
len: 18
CDR3aa: CASTAENLGGSGANVLTF
CDR3nt: TGTGCCAGTACGGCTGAGAACCTAGGGGGATCTGGGGCCAACGTCCTGACTTTC

d_gene: -
j_gene: TRBJ1-4
v_gene: TRBV11-1
abundance: -
len: 13
CDR3aa: CASSLVENEKLFF
CDR3nt: TGTGCCAGCAGCTTAGTGGAGAACGAAAAACTGTTTTTT

d_gene: TRBD1
j_gene: TRBJ1-1
v_gene: TRBV18
abundance: -
len: 14
CDR3aa: CASSPQGDDTEAFF
CDR3nt: TGTGCCAGCTCGCCGCAGGGGGATGACACTGAAGCTTTCTTT

d_gene: TRBD2
j_gene: TRBJ2-1
v_gene: TRBV6-5
abundance: once
len: 16
CDR3aa: CASSYVGTSGYNEQFF
CDR3nt: TGTGCCAGCAGTTACGTTGGGACTAGCGGCTACAATGAGCAGTTCTTC

d_gene: TRBD2
j_gene: TRBJ2-3
v_gene: TRBV5-8
abundance: -
len: 17
CDR3aa: CASSLRLAGGSTDTQYF
CDR3nt: TGTGCCAGCAGCTTAAGGCTAGCGGGGGGAAGCACAGATACGCAGTATTTT

d_gene: -
j_gene: TRBJ2-1
v_gene: TRBV27
abundance: -
len: 13
CDR3aa: CASSFSAYNEQFF
CDR3nt: TGTGCCAGCAGTTTTTCCGCCTACAATGAGCAGTTCTTC

d_gene: TRBD1
j_gene: TRBJ1-1
v_gene: TRBV2
abundance: -
len: 14
CDR3aa: CASSEGQGVTEAFF
CDR3nt: TGTGCCAGCAGTGAGGGACAGGGGGTGACTGAAGCTTTCTTT

d_gene: TRBD1
j_gene: TRBJ1-5
v_gene: TRBV5-1
abundance: -
len: 18
CDR3aa: CASSSPKRTGGGCQPQHF
CDR3nt: TGCGCCAGCAGCTCGCCGAAGAGGACAGGGGGCGGCTGTCAGCCCCAGCATTTT

d_gene: TRBD1
j_gene: TRBJ2-5
v_gene: TRBV18
abundance: -
len: 14
CDR3aa: CASSRGDRGETQYF
CDR3nt: TGTGCCAGCTCACGGGGCGACAGGGGAGAGACCCAGTACTTC

d_gene: -
j_gene: TRBJ1-5
v_gene: TRBV27
abundance: -
len: 15
CDR3aa: CASSQDTYSNQPQHF
CDR3nt: TGTGCCAGCAGCCAAGATACATATAGCAATCAGCCCCAGCATTTT

d_gene: -
j_gene: TRBJ2-7
v_gene: TRBV6-6
abundance: -
len: 13
CDR3aa: CASSYSWAEEQYF
CDR3nt: TGTGCCAGCAGTTACTCGTGGGCAGAAGAGCAGTACTTC

d_gene: -
j_gene: TRBJ1-2
v_gene: TRBV9
abundance: -
len: 15
CDR3aa: CASSLSGNNNYGYTF
CDR3nt: TGTGCCAGCAGCCTATCCGGGAACAATAACTATGGCTACACCTTC

d_gene: -
j_gene: TRBJ1-4
v_gene: TRBV9
abundance: -
len: 15
CDR3aa: CASSVVGEAGEKLFF
CDR3nt: TGTGCCAGCAGCGTAGTGGGGGAGGCTGGTGAAAAACTGTTTTTT

d_gene: -
j_gene: TRBJ2-1
v_gene: TRBV7-2
abundance: few
len: 14
CDR3aa: CASSGRAGTPGQFF
CDR3nt: TGTGCCAGCAGCGGAAGAGCGGGCACCCCCGGGCAGTTCTTC

d_gene: -
j_gene: TRBJ1-1
v_gene: TRBV10-3
abundance: -
len: 12
CDR3aa: CARRGMNTEAFF
CDR3nt: TGTGCCCGCAGAGGCATGAACACTGAAGCTTTCTTT

d_gene: TRBD1
j_gene: TRBJ1-1
v_gene: TRBV4-3
abundance: once
len: 17
CDR3aa: CASSQGGGTGGHTEAFF
CDR3nt: TGCGCCAGCAGCCAAGGTGGGGGTACAGGGGGCCACACTGAAGCTTTCTTT

d_gene: -
j_gene: TRBJ2-1
v_gene: TRBV4-3
abundance: -
len: 16
CDR3aa: CASSQGRVVGENEQFF
CDR3nt: TGCGCCAGCAGCCAAGGGCGCGTGGTAGGAGAAAATGAGCAGTTCTTC

d_gene: TRBD1
j_gene: TRBJ2-7
v_gene: TRBV28
abundance: once
len: 14
CDR3aa: CASSLRQGIDEQYF
CDR3nt: TGTGCCAGCAGTTTGCGACAGGGCATCGACGAGCAGTACTTC

d_gene: TRBD2
j_gene: TRBJ2-2
v_gene: TRBV4-3
abundance: once
len: 14
CDR3aa: CASGAGGPTGELFF
CDR3nt: TGCGCCAGTGGAGCGGGAGGGCCCACCGGGGAGCTGTTTTTT

d_gene: TRBD1
j_gene: TRBJ2-3
v_gene: TRBV29-1
abundance: -
len: 13
CDR3aa: CSVGQGATDTQYF
CDR3nt: TGCAGCGTAGGACAGGGGGCCACAGATACGCAGTATTTT

d_gene: -
j_gene: TRBJ1-2
v_gene: TRBV18
abundance: -
len: 15
CDR3aa: CASSPDMGANYGYTF
CDR3nt: TGTGCCAGCTCACCCGATATGGGGGCCAACTATGGCTACACCTTC

d_gene: -
j_gene: TRBJ1-2
v_gene: TRBV10-3
abundance: once
len: 14
CDR3aa: CAISDQGINYGYTF
CDR3nt: TGTGCCATCTCCGATCAGGGGATAAACTATGGCTACACCTTC

d_gene: -
j_gene: TRBJ2-1
v_gene: TRBV18
abundance: -
len: 12
CDR3aa: CASSPGVNEQFF
CDR3nt: TGTGCCAGCTCACCGGGCGTCAATGAGCAGTTCTTC

d_gene: -
j_gene: TRBJ2-7
v_gene: TRBV5-1
abundance: once
len: 14
CDR3aa: CASSPTVLSYEQYF
CDR3nt: TGCGCCAGCAGCCCGACAGTACTCTCCTACGAGCAGTACTTC

d_gene: TRBD1
j_gene: TRBJ1-1
v_gene: TRBV28
abundance: -
len: 14
CDR3aa: CASRAGGAVTEAFF
CDR3nt: TGTGCCAGCAGGGCAGGGGGCGCGGTAACTGAAGCTTTCTTT

d_gene: -
j_gene: TRBJ2-1
v_gene: TRBV5-1
abundance: -
len: 11
CDR3aa: CASSSSGEQFF
CDR3nt: TGCGCCAGCAGCTCCTCGGGGGAGCAGTTCTTC

d_gene: -
j_gene: TRBJ2-3
v_gene: TRBV7-6
abundance: -
len: 14
CDR3aa: CASKQAPSTDTQYF
CDR3nt: TGTGCCAGCAAGCAGGCGCCTAGCACAGATACGCAGTATTTT

d_gene: -
j_gene: TRBJ2-5
v_gene: TRBV4-2
abundance: -
len: 13
CDR3aa: CASSPNRGETQYF
CDR3nt: TGTGCCAGCAGCCCTAACCGAGGGGAGACCCAGTACTTC

d_gene: -
j_gene: TRBJ1-1
v_gene: TRBV29-1
abundance: -
len: 13
CDR3aa: CSVVYSQNTEAFF
CDR3nt: TGCAGCGTTGTCTACAGCCAGAACACTGAAGCTTTCTTT